This TCR beta chain comes out of a study of early T cells in non-severe SARS-CoV-2 infection. Germline V gene data show CDR1 as DFQATT and CDR2 as SNEGSKA (reference sequence). V lost 5 bases and J lost 7; bases outside the gene matches: 16. The length of the CDR3 is 16 residues. TCRdb redid the calling of the 5' RACE reads with MiXCR, one entry per CDR3 protein. The top ten clones hold about 3.1% of a sample with around 50,000 distinct CDR3 sequences, roughly 12% of them seen once. This clonotype was counted ten times or more. The sequenced sample consisted of whole blood. The chain couples TRBV20-1 to TRBJ2-1, with 8 bases matching TRBD2. This receptor was taken from an adult who was a healthcare worker with PCR-confirmed SARS-CoV-2 infection or an uninfected control (not recorded which). Written as DNA, the CDR3 is TGCAGTGCTCCCAAAACGGCGGGGGGCAGACCTAATGAGCAGTTCTTC. This encodes CSAPKTAGGRPNEQFF.